The clone carrying this T cell receptor (beta chain) showed up just a few times. Its antigen is unidentified. The data derive from a study of T-cell reconstitution after alpha-beta-depleted transplantation in children. CDR3 length equals 13 residues. Germline lookup yields CDR1 LGHDT and CDR2 YNNKEL (reference sequence). V lost 4 bases to trimming and J lost 5 bases, with 12 bases between them. TCRbeta library construction was performed incorporating unique molecular identifiers. TCRdb itself ran the PCR reads through MiXCR, one entry per CDR3 protein. Here the sample spans 200,000 to 250,000 distinct CDR3 sequences, 20% to 30% being singletons. The study's findings and limits: Reportedly, only several hundred clones from non-depleted graft cells drove alpha-beta T-cell counts at about two months.

The clonotype originates from a female patient aged 2-15 years who had a stem cell transplant for congenital amegakaryocytic thrombocytopenia, so the T cells may come from the graft donor. Specimen: PBMCs, mostly from graft donor cells, collected 360 days after TCRalphabeta/CD19-depleted stem cell transplant. The gene calls are TRBV3-1 and TRBJ2-7, with a possible D match to TRBD2 (5 bases). The CDR3 sequence: CASSLRTGDEQYF. CDR3 nucleotide sequence: TGTGCCAGCAGCCTAAGGACCGGGGACGAGCAGTACTTC.